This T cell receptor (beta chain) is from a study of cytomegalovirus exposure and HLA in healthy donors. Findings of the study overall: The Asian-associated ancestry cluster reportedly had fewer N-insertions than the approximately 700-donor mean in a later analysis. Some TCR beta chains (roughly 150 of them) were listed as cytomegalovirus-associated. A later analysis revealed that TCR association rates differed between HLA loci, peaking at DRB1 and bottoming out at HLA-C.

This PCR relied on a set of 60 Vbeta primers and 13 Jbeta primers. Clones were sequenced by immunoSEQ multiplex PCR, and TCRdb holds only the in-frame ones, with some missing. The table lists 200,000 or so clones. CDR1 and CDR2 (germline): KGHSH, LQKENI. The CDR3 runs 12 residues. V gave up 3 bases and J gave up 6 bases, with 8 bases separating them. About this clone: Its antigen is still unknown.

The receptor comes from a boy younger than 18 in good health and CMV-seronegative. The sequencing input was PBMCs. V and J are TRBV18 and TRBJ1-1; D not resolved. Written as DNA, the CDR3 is TGTGCCAGCTCACCGGAGAGGGCTGAAGCTTTCTTT. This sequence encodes CASSPERAEAFF.